Here is one TCR beta chain with its context. This sample was taken from a study of blood T cell repertoires in COVID-19. Study as a whole: COVID-19 samples, acute and convalescent, were from the United States, Italy and Spain. In each case, the material was cDNA or gDNA derived from T cells, B-cell-depleted T cells, or PBMCs.

In the authors' methods: For nucleated cells, counts were estimated from reference gene primer amplification. TCRdb keeps only in-frame clones here, not all; method: immunoSEQ multiplex PCR. That table is the source of V, J and clone size, and D and trimming were worked out from the DNA. The data contain some 100,000 clones, roughly 89% of them singletons. This CDR3 is built from 14 residues. Trimming took 4 bases from V and 8 from J; bases not matched to a gene: 7. Germline V CDR1 and CDR2: MDHEN, SYDVKM. V usage is TRBV28 and J usage is TRBJ1-4; 7 nucleotides line up with TRBD1. The source of this sequence is a human donor with acute or convalescent COVID-19. The donor label of this sample is uncertain. The sample taken for sequencing was peripheral blood. The CDR3 reads CASSSGGTAEKLFF. CDR3 DNA sequence: TGTGCCAGCAGTTCCGGAGGGACAGCCGAAAAACTGTTTTTT.